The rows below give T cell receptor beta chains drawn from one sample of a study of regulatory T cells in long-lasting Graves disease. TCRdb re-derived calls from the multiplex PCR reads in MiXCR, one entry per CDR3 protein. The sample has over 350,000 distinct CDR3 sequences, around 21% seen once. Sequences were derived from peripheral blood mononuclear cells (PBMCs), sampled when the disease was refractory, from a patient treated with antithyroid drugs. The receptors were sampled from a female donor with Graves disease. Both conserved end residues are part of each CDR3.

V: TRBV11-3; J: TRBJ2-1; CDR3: CASSYGLEEQFF
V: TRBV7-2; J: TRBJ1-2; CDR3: CASSTGQGGYTF
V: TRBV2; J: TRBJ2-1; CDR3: CASKSVGGTRGDNEQFF
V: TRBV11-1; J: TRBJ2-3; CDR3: CASSLDSGLTTDTQYF
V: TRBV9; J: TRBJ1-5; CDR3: CASSPTFSNQPQHF
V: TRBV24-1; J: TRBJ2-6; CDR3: CATSDPPGSGANVLTF
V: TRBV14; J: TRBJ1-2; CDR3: CASSQALRAPYGYTF
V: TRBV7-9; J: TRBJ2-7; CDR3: CASSWGADEQYF
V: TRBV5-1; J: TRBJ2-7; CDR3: CASSLSQGPRQQYF
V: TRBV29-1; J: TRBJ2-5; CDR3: CSVALGLKETQYF
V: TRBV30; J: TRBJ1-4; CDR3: CAWGGPGPGNEKLFF
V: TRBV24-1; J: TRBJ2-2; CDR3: CATRAQAGNTGELFF
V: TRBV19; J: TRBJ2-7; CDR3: CASSLDFSAYEQYF
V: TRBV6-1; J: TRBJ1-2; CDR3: CASTPTHVLSGYGYTF
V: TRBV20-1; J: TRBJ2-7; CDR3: CSARVRRTYEQYF
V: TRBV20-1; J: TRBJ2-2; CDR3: CSARAPETNTGELFF
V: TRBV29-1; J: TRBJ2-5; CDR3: CSVRRERTQYF
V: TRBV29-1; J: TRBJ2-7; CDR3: CSVMHGTGDEQYF
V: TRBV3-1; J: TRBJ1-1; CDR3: CASSQSLNTEAFF
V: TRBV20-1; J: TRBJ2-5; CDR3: CSARTPPTEAQYF
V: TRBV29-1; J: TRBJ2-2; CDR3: CSVVGLAGDFTGELFF
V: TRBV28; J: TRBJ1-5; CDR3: CASSLSRGGSSGSNQPQHF
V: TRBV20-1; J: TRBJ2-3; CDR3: CSARGEFSSTDTQYF
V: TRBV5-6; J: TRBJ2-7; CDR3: CASASTGGTGGALDEQYF
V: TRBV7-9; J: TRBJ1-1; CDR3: CASSMDDRVNTEAFF
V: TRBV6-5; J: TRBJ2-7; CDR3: CASSYPEGGGSKVYF
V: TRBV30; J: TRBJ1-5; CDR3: CAWSSGSSSNQPQHF
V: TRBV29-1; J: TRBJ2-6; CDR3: CSVYTSGANVLTF
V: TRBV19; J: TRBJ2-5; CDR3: CASSREASGGEETQYF
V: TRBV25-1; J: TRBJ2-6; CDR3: CASSDRGLSLSGANVLTF
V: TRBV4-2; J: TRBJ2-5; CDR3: CASSPGGGRGDETQYF
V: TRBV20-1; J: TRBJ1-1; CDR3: CSARVSGRAEAFF
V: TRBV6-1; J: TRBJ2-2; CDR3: CASRASSTGELFF
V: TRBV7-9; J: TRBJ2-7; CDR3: CASRPSRSYEQYF
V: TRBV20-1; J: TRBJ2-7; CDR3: CSARQDSYEQYF
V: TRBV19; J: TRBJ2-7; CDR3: CASSISPDPTYEQYF
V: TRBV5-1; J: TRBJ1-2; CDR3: CASSLDGGDGGYTF